Detailed here is one T cell receptor beta chain. The sample comes from a study of blood T cell repertoires in COVID-19. Original methodology: Amplification of reference gene primers was used by the study to estimate nucleated cell counts. Using immunoSEQ multiplex PCR, the repertoire was profiled, and TCRdb retains in-frame clones only, with some absent. The DNA was the basis for D and trimming; V, J and clone size are from that table. Among some 48,000 clones listed, about nine tenths were seen once. V was clipped by 7 bases and J by 6 bases, with 19 bases between them. From germline, CDR1 is LNHDA and CDR2 SQIVND (reference sequence). The CDR3 has 14 amino acids.

The TCR sequence derives from a man aged 70-80 years with active COVID-19. Sequencing was performed on peripheral blood. The rearrangement uses TRBV19 and TRBJ2-7; perhaps TRBD1 as D (6 bases). DNA of the CDR3: TGTGCCAGTACTAAAACAGGGTGGTCCGGCGAGCAGTACTTC. It codes for CASTKTGWSGEQYF.